This T cell receptor (beta chain) comes out of a study of T cell repertoires in cytomegalovirus infection. Study overall: Shared public TCR beta signatures pointed to both CMV infection and a matching HLA type. Study-level points and caveats: Summed frequency of public TCR beta families distinguished CMV carriers with the relevant HLA. There were HLA-C-restricted CMV-specific TCR beta clonotypes dominating the ex vivo response.

Germline assignment: CDR1 SGHNT and CDR2 YENEEA. The CDR3 consists of 14 residues. Between the trimmed V and J ends, which lost 5 bases and 6 bases, there was a span of 17 bases. As for this clonotype: Its target is not known.

MiXCR, run by TCRdb on the reads, gives a single entry per CDR3 protein. In the table there are 150,000 to 200,000 distinct CDR3 sequences, about an eighth of which are singletons. The sequence was obtained from a human donor in good health (CMV status not recorded). Some clones in this sample may be carry-over from other donors' samples. The source material was PBMCs. This chain uses TRBV11-3 with TRBJ2-7, with a weak D call TRBD2 (5 bases). Here the CDR3 DNA reads TGTGCCAGCAGCCAACGCCCTTACAGCGGCGAGCAGTACTTC. Translation: CASSQRPYSGEQYF.